This entry is about one T cell receptor (beta chain). The J segment lost 6 bases and the V segment lost 4 bases, leaving 17 bases of the junction unmatched. The CDR3 has 19 residues. CDR1 and CDR2 (germline): SGHAT, FQNNGV. This specimen belongs to a study of technical replicates of blood from a few donors. Clones were sequenced by immunoSEQ multiplex PCR, and TCRdb holds only the in-frame ones, with some missing. The profile shows 87,000 or so clones, roughly nine tenths of them singletons. The V gene is TRBV11-2, the J gene TRBJ2-2; 10 bases are shared with TRBD2. The specimen was T cells isolated from PBMCs. The clonotype comes from a human donor in good health. The CDR3 sequence: CASSSPGGASGSDSGELFF. CDR3 bases: TGTGCCAGCAGCTCCCCGGGGGGGGCTAGCGGGAGTGATTCCGGGGAGCTGTTTTTT.